This entry features one T cell receptor beta chain sequence. This clonotype was recorded at least ten times. It lacks a known antigen. Base qualities are missing; no much larger clone stands one base away. This specimen's time point label, interpreted: sample taken at primary tumor resection. Donors were over 60 patients with early-stage, untreated non-small cell lung cancer from the lung TRACERx cohort. Whole RNA extracted from tumor and nontumor lung tissue, or from cryopreserved PBMC samples, was used for TCR sequencing without cell sorting. A patient was chosen for TCR sequencing only when enough RNA was available from at least two tumor regions. This sample stems from a study of spatial heterogeneity in lung cancer (dated by TCRdb to the late 2010s). In terms of the full investigation: Beta-chain transcripts were consistently detected in greater numbers than alpha-chain transcripts, which likely reflected higher beta-chain transcript abundance. Both alpha and beta chains were TCR-sequenced in fewer than 250 tumor regions, around 64 matched nontumor lung samples and 45 to 60 PBMC samples obtained at surgery. The study linked features of the TCR repertoire to counts of nonsynonymous mutations, which were determined by whole-exome sequencing of tumor tissue. In the raw uncorrected reads, each unique combination of TCR and UMI appeared more than ten times on average. In non-small cell lung cancer, the study made a quantitative comparison of TCR alpha and beta repertoires among multiple tumor regions, matched nontumor lung and blood.

Reading from cysteine to phenylalanine, the CDR3 counts 13 amino acids. The DNA shown is the 39-base CDR3, in frame from base 1. The germline V gene (reference sequence) gives CDR1 as DFQATT and CDR2 as SNEGSKA. V and J lose 3 bases and 4 bases, and a span of 12 bases separates them. Broader findings and caveats from the paper: Confirming at a functional level the hypothesis that regional TCRs recognize regional mutations was considered to require additional single-cell paired TCR alpha and beta sequencing. Ubiquitous expanded tumor TCRs showed up in blood more often at tumor resection than at routine follow-up.

The library was produced with 5' RACE. Instrument used: NextSeq 500. To allow correction of PCR and sequencing errors, the TCR library protocol tagged every TCR cDNA molecule with a unique molecular identifier. Regarding the original processing steps: TCR identification, UMI-based error correction and CDR3 extraction were performed with Decombinator tools. TCRs above a frequency of 2 per 1,000, corresponding to the top 1% of the tumor frequency distribution, were defined as expanded. Rényi diversity was computed with the R vegan package after subsampling each repertoire 100 times to 5,000 TCRs. CDR3 similarity networks were constructed using string-kernel similarity of amino acid triplets, with links drawn between CDR3s whose pairwise similarity was above 0.82. Starting from the raw public reads, TCRdb applied fastp trimming at Q25, assembled clones with MiXCR and retained in-frame beta chains. Each CDR3 protein appears once, grouped with its most common genes and DNA. These V and J calls are TCRdb output, not the study's own analysis. Across this sample there are approximately 40,000 distinct CDR3 sequences, with about 5.2% seen only once. The biggest ten clones account for less than 30% of the sample.

The sequence links TRBV20-1 to TRBJ2-5, and perhaps TRBD2 as D gene, on 6 matching bases. The specimen was PBMCs, collected at surgery. This TCR was recovered from a female donor with early-stage non-small cell lung cancer. The CDR3: CSARFGGGETQYF. The DNA sequence reads TGCAGTGCTAGGTTCGGGGGAGGAGAGACCCAGTACTTC.